A single sample is the source of the 2 T cell receptor beta chains below, sequenced in a study of control samples from healthy donors and cancer patients. This table comes from immunoSEQ multiplex PCR, and its TCRdb copy is limited to in-frame clones, with some not included. The data contain hundreds of thousands of clones, 80% to 95% of them singletons. The sequencing input was PBMCs. The receptors were gathered from a man aged 40-49 years with head and neck cancer.

This chain joins TRBV9 and TRBJ1-1, with TRBD1 matching 8 bases. Germline V gene lookup returns CDR1 SGDLS and CDR2 YYNGEE. V gave up 3 bases and J gave up 11 bases; unmatched junction bases: 12. CDR3 length: 14 residues. CDR3: CASSAGDRFREAFF. The CDR3 DNA reads as TGTGCCAGCAGCGCTGGGGACAGGTTTAGGGAGGCTTTCTTT.

The genes are TRBV15 and TRBJ2-3; D gene uncertain. CDR1 LNHNV and CDR2 YYDKDF come from the germline V gene (reference sequence). The CDR3 is 11 amino acids. Trimming took 3 bases from V and 6 from J, leaving 4 bases between them. CDR3 amino acids: CATSSRDTQYF. In nucleotides, the CDR3 is TGTGCCACCAGCAGCAGGGATACGCAGTATTTT.